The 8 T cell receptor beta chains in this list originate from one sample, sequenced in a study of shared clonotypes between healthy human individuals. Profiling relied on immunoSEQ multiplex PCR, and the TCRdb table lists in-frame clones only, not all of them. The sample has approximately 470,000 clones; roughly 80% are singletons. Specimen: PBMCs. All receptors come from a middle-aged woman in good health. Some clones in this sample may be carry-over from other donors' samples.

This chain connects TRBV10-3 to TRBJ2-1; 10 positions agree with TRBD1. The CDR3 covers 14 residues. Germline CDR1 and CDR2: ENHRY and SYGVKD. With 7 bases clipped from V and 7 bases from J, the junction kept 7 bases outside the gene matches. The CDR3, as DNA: TGTGCCATCACCCCGGGACAGGGGTTAAATGAGCAGTTCTTC. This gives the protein CAITPGQGLNEQFF.

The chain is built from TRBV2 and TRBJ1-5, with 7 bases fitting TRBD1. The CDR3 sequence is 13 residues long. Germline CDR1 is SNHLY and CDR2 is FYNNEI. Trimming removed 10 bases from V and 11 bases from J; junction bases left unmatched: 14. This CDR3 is CATRDSSLGAQHF. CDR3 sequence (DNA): TGTGCCACTCGGGACAGCTCTCTCGGGGCCCAGCATTTT.

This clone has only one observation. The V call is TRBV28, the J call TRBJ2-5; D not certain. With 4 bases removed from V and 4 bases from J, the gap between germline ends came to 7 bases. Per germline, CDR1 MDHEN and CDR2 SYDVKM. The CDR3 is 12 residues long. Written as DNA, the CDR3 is TGTGCCAGCAGTTCTCTCTTAGAGACCCAGTACTTC. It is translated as CASSSLLETQYF.

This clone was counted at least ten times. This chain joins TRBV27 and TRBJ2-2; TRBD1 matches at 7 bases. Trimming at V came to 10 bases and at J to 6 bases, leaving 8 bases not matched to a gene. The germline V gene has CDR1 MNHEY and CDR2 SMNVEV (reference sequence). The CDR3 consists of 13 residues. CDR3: CATHSTGPGELFF. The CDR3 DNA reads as TGTGCCACCCATTCGACAGGGCCCGGGGAGCTGTTTTTT.

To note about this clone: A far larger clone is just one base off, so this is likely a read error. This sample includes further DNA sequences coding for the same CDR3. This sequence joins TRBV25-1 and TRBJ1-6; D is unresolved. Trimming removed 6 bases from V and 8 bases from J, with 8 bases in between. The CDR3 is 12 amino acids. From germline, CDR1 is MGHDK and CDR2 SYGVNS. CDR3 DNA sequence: TGTGCCAGCAGAGACATAGATTCACCCCTCCACTTT. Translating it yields CASRDIDSPLHF.

The chain's CDR3 is CASSLGSGRGVYGYTF. Written as DNA, the CDR3 is TGTGCCAGCAGCTTAGGATCAGGGAGGGGGGTTTATGGCTACACCTTC. The rearrangement links TRBV7-9 to TRBJ1-2; TRBD1 might be the D (6 bases). The CDR3 is 16 residues long. V lost 1 base, J lost 5 bases, and 17 bases lay in between. Looked up from germline, CDR1 is SEHNR and CDR2 is FQNEAQ (reference sequence).

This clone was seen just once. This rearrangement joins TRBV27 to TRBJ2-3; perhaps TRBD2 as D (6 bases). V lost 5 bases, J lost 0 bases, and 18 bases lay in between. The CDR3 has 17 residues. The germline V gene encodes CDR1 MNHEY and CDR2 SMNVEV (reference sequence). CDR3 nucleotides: TGTGCCAGCAGTACTCACCCAGGGAGGACTAGCACAGATACGCAGTATTTT. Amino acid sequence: CASSTHPGRTSTDTQYF.

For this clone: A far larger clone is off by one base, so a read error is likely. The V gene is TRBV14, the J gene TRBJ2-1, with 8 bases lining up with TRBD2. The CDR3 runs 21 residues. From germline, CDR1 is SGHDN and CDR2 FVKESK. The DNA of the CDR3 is TGTGCCAGCAGCCAATTCAGGCTAGCGGGCCCGACTTCCCAATTATACAATGAGCAGCTCTTC. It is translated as CASSQFRLAGPTSQLYNEQLF.